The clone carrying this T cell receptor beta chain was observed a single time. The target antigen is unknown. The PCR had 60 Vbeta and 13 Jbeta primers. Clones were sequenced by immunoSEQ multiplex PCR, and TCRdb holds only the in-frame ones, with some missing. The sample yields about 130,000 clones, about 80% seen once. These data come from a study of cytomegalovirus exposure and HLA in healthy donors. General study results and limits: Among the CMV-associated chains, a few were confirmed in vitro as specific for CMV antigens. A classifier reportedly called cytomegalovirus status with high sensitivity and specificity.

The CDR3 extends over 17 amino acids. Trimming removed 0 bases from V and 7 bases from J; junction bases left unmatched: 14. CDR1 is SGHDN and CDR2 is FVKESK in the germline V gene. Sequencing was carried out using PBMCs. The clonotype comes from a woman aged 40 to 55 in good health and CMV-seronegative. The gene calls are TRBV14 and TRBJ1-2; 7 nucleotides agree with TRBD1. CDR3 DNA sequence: TGTGCCAGCAGCCAAGATCCCCGGGACAGCCCGTCAGGTGGCTACACCTTC. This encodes CASSQDPRDSPSGGYTF.